The 27 T cell receptor beta chains given below trace back to one sample, sequenced in a study of OX40 agonist ivuxolimab in advanced cancers. The data were produced by immunoSEQ multiplex PCR, yet TCRdb's version contains in-frame clones alone and is incomplete. The sample carries tens of thousands of clones, about 93% recorded once. Material: CD4+ or CD8+ T cells sorted from blood, obtained in a trial of the OX40 agonist ivuxolimab. These receptors originate from an adult with an advanced solid tumor such as melanoma, head and neck, liver or kidney cancer.

This chain links TRBV14 with TRBJ2-5; the D is unclear. CDR3 length equals 13 residues. The germline V gene has CDR1 SGHDN and CDR2 FVKESK. V was cut by 4 bases and J by 6 bases, with 12 bases left in between. DNA for the CDR3: TGTGCCAGCAGCCGCGCAGATGAAAAGACCCAGTACTTC. The encoded protein is CASSRADEKTQYF.

J is TRBJ1-5 and V is TRBV6-6, with a possible D match to TRBD1 (6 bases). V shed 6 bases and J shed 1 base, with 13 bases lying between them. This CDR3 is 15 amino acids long. CDR1 MNHNY and CDR2 SVGAGI come from the germline V gene (reference sequence). In nucleotides, the CDR3 is TGTGCCAGCAGGCCCGCAACAGGGAGCAATCAGCCCCAGCATTTT. It specifies CASRPATGSNQPQHF.

The CDR3 nucleotides are TGTGCCAGCAGTTTGTACAGCTTCGGGGAGCTGTTTTTT. Translating gives CASSLYSFGELFF. This chain links TRBV27 with TRBJ2-2; no clear D gene. The germline gives CDR1 MNHEY, CDR2 SMNVEV (reference sequence). The CDR3 runs 13 residues. V was clipped by 3 bases and J by 7 bases, with 9 bases between them.

This clone was seen a single time. The gene calls are TRBV29-1 and TRBJ2-2; D is perhaps TRBD1 (5 bases). The germline V and J ends were trimmed by 5 bases and 1 base, with 14 bases remaining between them. The CDR3 contains 15 residues. CDR1 is SQVTM and CDR2 is ANQGSEA in the germline V gene. The chain's CDR3 is CSVKAQGLNTGELFF. The DNA for the CDR3 is TGCAGCGTTAAAGCCCAGGGATTGAACACCGGGGAGCTGTTTTTT.

The chain has TRBV6-5 and TRBJ2-7; 10 positions match TRBD2. Germline CDR1 reads MNHEY; CDR2 reads SVGAGI. The CDR3 runs to 14 residues. With V trimmed by 8 bases and J by 2 bases, 6 bases remained unmatched. CDR3: CASSGAGGAYEQYF. In nucleotides, the CDR3 is TGTGCCAGCTCGGGAGCGGGAGGGGCCTACGAGCAGTACTTC.

A single count supports this clone. The CDR3 spells CASSLVALTGFSGNTIYF. The CDR3 DNA reads as TGTGCCAGCAGCTTAGTAGCCTTAACAGGGTTCTCTGGAAACACCATATATTTT. The chain carries TRBV7-8 and TRBJ1-3, with D maybe TRBD1 (6 bases). Deletions cut 1 base from V and 0 bases from J, with 16 bases between. Germline loops: CDR1 SGHVS, CDR2 FQNEAQ. CDR3 length equals 18 residues.

The chain employs TRBV6-5 and TRBJ2-2; 7 nucleotides match TRBD1. There are 14 residues in the CDR3. CDR1 MNHEY and CDR2 SVGAGI come from the germline V gene. Trimming cost V 6 bases and J 6 bases; bases outside gene matches: 7. CDR3 nucleotides: TGTGCCAGCAGCTTACCGACAGGGTCCGGGGAGCTGTTTTTT. This codes for CASSLPTGSGELFF.

The J gene is TRBJ2-1, the V gene TRBV5-1; D unresolved. The V end was cut by 4 bases, the J end by 4 bases, with 12 bases between. Per germline, CDR1 SGHRS and CDR2 YFSETQ. There are 14 residues in the CDR3. CDR3 region: CASSNDWGYNEQFF. In nucleotides, the CDR3 is TGCGCCAGCAGCAATGATTGGGGATACAATGAGCAGTTCTTC.

The rearrangement uses TRBV30 and TRBJ1-5; D is ambiguous. V gave up 4 bases and J gave up 8 bases, with 15 bases separating them. The CDR3 is 13 amino acids. The V gene's germline CDR1 is GTSNPN and CDR2 SVGIG (reference sequence). This CDR3 reads CAWTPGGQEPQHF. The CDR3 DNA follows: TGTGCCTGGACCCCGGGAGGGCAGGAGCCCCAGCATTTT.

The chain couples TRBV7-2 to TRBJ2-7; D unresolved. The CDR3 runs to 14 residues. Germline CDR1 is SGHTA and CDR2 is FQGNSA. Trimming removed 2 bases from V and 3 bases from J, with 11 bases in between. CDR3 coding DNA: TGTGCCAGCAGCTTACCGGGCCTGGTCTACGAGCAGTACTTC. This gives the protein CASSLPGLVYEQYF.

The chain combines TRBV14 with TRBJ1-1, with a tentative D call TRBD1 (6 bases). Germline-derived CDR1 and CDR2 are SGHDN and FVKESK. This CDR3 region has 16 residues. The V end lost 1 base, the J end lost 1 base, and 13 bases lay between the germline ends. CDR3 sequence: CASSQVLRGPNTEAFF. The CDR3 nucleotides read TGTGCCAGCAGCCAAGTTCTCAGGGGACCGAACACTGAAGCTTTCTTT.

CDR3 nucleotides: TGCAGCGTTGCGGTCTTCACCGGGGAGCTGTTTTTT. It encodes CSVAVFTGELFF. This sequence joins TRBV29-1 and TRBJ2-2; D is unclear. Germline CDR1 reads SQVTM; CDR2 reads ANQGSEA. The CDR3 covers 12 residues. V was cut by 4 bases and J by 4 bases, with 7 bases left in between.

The chain links TRBV30 to TRBJ2-5, with 12 bases that match TRBD2. V was clipped by 4 bases and J by 6 bases; unmatched bases: 6. This CDR3 region has 14 residues. Per the germline V gene, CDR1 is GTSNPN and CDR2 is SVGIG (reference sequence). The CDR3 sequence: CAWTSGRAGQTQYF. CDR3 nucleotide sequence: TGTGCCTGGACTAGCGGGAGGGCCGGGCAGACCCAGTACTTC.

This chain connects TRBV27 to TRBJ2-7, with 11 positions matching TRBD2. Germline V gene lookup returns CDR1 MNHEY and CDR2 SMNVEV (reference sequence). The ends lost 0 bases at V and 1 base at J; junction bases unmatched: 5. The CDR3 loop spans 17 amino acids. CDR3 loop: CASSLSLVAGGSYEQYF. The CDR3 DNA is TGTGCCAGCAGTTTATCTTTGGTAGCGGGAGGGTCCTACGAGCAGTACTTC.

In its sample, this clone was seen a few times. The chain is built from TRBV7-2 and TRBJ2-2; D is unclear. CDR1 SGHTA and CDR2 FQGNSA come from the germline V gene. Between the trimmed V and J ends, which lost 1 base and 1 base, there was a span of 7 bases. CDR3 length: 15 residues. The CDR3 here is CASSLVAVNTGELFF. CDR3 nucleotide sequence: TGTGCCAGCAGCTTAGTAGCAGTGAACACCGGGGAGCTGTTTTTT.

The chain couples TRBV5-4 to TRBJ2-7; TRBD2 matches at 10 bases. The CDR3 is 16 residues long. The V gene end was trimmed by 4 bases and the J gene end by 6 bases; junction bases not matched to a gene: 13. Germline CDR1 SGHNT, CDR2 YYREEE (reference sequence). CDR3 DNA: TGTGCCAGCAGCCCGATACCGACTAGCGGGCAGGGCGAGCAGTACTTC. It translates to CASSPIPTSGQGEQYF.

CDR3 bases: TGTGCCAGCAGCTTAGGGCCGTCCAATGAGCAGTTCTTC. This translates into CASSLGPSNEQFF. The genes are TRBV7-6 and TRBJ2-1, with D unresolved. The CDR3 is 13 amino acids. Germline assignment: CDR1 SGHVS and CDR2 FNYEAQ. Trimming left V 1 base short and J 6 bases short, with 7 bases between.

This chain links TRBV10-1 with TRBJ2-2; 8 nucleotides agree with TRBD2. Germline V lookup: CDR1 WNHNN, CDR2 SYGVQD (reference sequence). This CDR3 comprises 16 residues. V gave up 3 bases and J gave up 6 bases; unmatched junction bases: 9. The CDR3 sequence: CASSELGLAFAGELFF. The CDR3, as DNA: TGCGCCAGCAGTGAACTCGGACTAGCCTTTGCCGGGGAGCTGTTTTTT.

The chain uses TRBV5-1 and TRBJ2-7, with D possibly matching TRBD2 (5 bases). Looked up from germline, CDR1 is SGHRS and CDR2 is YFSETQ. Deletions cut 4 bases from V and 0 bases from J, with 17 bases between. This CDR3 contains 16 residues. The chain's CDR3 is CASSTNPRESSYEQYF. Here the CDR3 DNA reads TGCGCCAGCAGCACAAATCCTAGGGAGAGCTCCTACGAGCAGTACTTC.

The chain uses TRBV5-5 and TRBJ2-5, with D tentatively TRBD1 (6 bases). The CDR3 totals 13 residues. V lost 4 bases to trimming and J lost 5 bases, with 12 bases between them. The germline CDR1 and CDR2 sequences are SGHKS and YYEKEE (reference sequence). CDR3 residues: CASSTRGTETQYF. As DNA, the CDR3 is TGTGCCAGCAGCACCAGGGGTACGGAGACCCAGTACTTC.

The gene calls are TRBV6-6 and TRBJ1-3, with 7 bases lining up with TRBD1. Trimming at V came to 6 bases and at J to 0 bases, leaving 8 bases not matched to a gene. Germline-derived CDR1 and CDR2 are MNHNY and SVGAGI (reference sequence). The CDR3 totals 16 residues. The CDR3 DNA reads as TGTGCCAGCAGCCGTCCTACAGGGGACTCTGGAAACACCATATATTTT. Its protein is CASSRPTGDSGNTIYF.

The V gene is TRBV30, the J gene TRBJ1-1; 9 bases agree with TRBD1. Germline V gene data show CDR1 as GTSNPN and CDR2 as SVGIG (reference sequence). After removal of 5 bases from V and 3 bases from J, the junction contained 1 base not matched to a gene. The CDR3 has 12 residues. Written as DNA, the CDR3 is TGTGCCTGGGGACAGGGGTACACTGAAGCTTTCTTT. This gives the protein CAWGQGYTEAFF.

The V call is TRBV11-3, the J call TRBJ2-1; 8 bases are a match to TRBD1. The CDR3 totals 16 residues. V dropped 3 bases and J dropped 6; count of bases not matched to a gene: 10. Germline lookup yields CDR1 SGHNT and CDR2 YENEEA. The CDR3 here is CASSFPDRAGINEQFF. CDR3 in DNA: TGTGCCAGCAGCTTTCCGGACAGGGCCGGGATCAATGAGCAGTTCTTC.

A note on this clone: Germline is not matched at one junction end, which may reflect a read error. The J gene is TRBJ1-2, the V gene TRBV28; D remains ambiguous. CDR3 length: 12 residues. Germline values: CDR1 MDHEN, CDR2 SYDVKM. The CDR3 nucleotides are TGTGCCAGCAGTTTCAGGAACTACGGCTACACCTTC. Translating gives CASSFRNYGYTF.

The chain has TRBV2 and TRBJ1-2, with TRBD1 identical over 7 bases. Per the germline V gene, CDR1 is SNHLY and CDR2 is FYNNEI. The CDR3 contains 16 residues. V was clipped by 0 bases and J by 0 bases; unmatched bases: 4. The CDR3 protein is CASSEARQGANYGYTF. The CDR3 DNA sequence: TGTGCCAGCAGTGAAGCCCGCCAGGGGGCTAACTATGGCTACACCTTC.

To note about this clone: Germline is not matched at one junction end, which may reflect a read error. In DNA, the CDR3 is TGTGCCAGCAGTGAAAGTTGGACTCTCTTATCTTTTCCCTTC. The encoded protein is CASSESWTLLSFPF. The J gene is TRBJ1-2, the V gene TRBV2; no clear D gene. The CDR3 length is 14 residues. Germline loops: CDR1 SNHLY, CDR2 FYNNEI.

The chain recombines TRBV5-1 with TRBJ2-1, with 7 bases that match TRBD1. The CDR3 totals 15 residues. The germline V gene has CDR1 SGHRS and CDR2 YFSETQ. V lost 2 bases to trimming and J lost 3 bases; unmatched junction nucleotides: 5. CDR3 sequence: CASSLTGVGYNEQFF. CDR3 bases: TGCGCCAGCAGCTTAACAGGGGTTGGCTACAATGAGCAGTTCTTC.